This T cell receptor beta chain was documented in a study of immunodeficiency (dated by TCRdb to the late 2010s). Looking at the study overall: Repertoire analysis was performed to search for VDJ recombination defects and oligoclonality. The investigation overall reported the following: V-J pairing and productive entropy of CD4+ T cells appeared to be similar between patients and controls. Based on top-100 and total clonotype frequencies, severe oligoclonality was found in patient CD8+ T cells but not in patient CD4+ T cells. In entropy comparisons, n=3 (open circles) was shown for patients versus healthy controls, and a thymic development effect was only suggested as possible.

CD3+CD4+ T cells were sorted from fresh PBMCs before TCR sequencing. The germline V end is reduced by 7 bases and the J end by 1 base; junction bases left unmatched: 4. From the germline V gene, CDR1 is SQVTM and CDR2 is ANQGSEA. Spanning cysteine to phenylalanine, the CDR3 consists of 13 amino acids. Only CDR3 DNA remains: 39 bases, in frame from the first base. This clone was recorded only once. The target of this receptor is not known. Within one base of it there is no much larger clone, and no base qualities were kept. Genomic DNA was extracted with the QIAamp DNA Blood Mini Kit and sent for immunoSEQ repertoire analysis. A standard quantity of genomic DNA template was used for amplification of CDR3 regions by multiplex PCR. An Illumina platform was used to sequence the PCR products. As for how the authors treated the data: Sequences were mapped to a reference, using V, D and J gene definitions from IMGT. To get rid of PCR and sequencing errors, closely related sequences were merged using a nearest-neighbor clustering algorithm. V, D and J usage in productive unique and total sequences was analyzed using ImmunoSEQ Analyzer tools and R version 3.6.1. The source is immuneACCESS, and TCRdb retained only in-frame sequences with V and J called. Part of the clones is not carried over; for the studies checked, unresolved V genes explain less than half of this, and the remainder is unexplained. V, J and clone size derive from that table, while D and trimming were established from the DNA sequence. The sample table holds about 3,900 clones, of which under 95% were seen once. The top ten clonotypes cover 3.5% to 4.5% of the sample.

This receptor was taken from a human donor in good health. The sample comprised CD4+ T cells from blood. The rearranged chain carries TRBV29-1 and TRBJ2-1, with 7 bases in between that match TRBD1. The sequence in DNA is TGCAGCGGGAACAGGGGATCCTACAATGAGCAGTTCTTC. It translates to CSGNRGSYNEQFF.